This T cell receptor beta chain was identified in a study of human T cells and chemical hapten exposure. TCRdb ran MiXCR on the RACE reads and lists one entry per CDR3 protein. Of some 80,000 distinct CDR3 sequences listed, around 11% are singletons. Study outcomes and limitations: Expanded TCRs grouped into significantly more large CDR3 similarity clusters than controls produced.

There are many counts of this clonotype. The target antigen is unknown. The CDR3 consists of 15 residues. Germline lookup yields CDR1 MNHEY and CDR2 SVGEGT. V was pared by 9 bases and J by 1 base, with 6 bases of the junction left unmatched. Time point indicated: patch test 1, 2 weeks after DPC sensitization. Described treatment: therapeutic diphenylcyclopropenone sensitization with weekly scalp DPC. The chain has TRBV6-2 or TRBV6-3 and TRBJ1-2, with TRBD1 identical over 12 bases. This receptor was obtained from a woman aged 45 to 65 with alopecia areata. Some clones in this sample may be carry-over from other donors' samples. The sequenced sample was whole blood, obtained in connection with sensitization to the hapten diphenylcyclopropenone (DPC). CDR3 nucleotides: TGTGCCAGTGGGACAGGGGGCCGGCATAACTATGGCTACACCTTC. It translates to CASGTGGRHNYGYTF.